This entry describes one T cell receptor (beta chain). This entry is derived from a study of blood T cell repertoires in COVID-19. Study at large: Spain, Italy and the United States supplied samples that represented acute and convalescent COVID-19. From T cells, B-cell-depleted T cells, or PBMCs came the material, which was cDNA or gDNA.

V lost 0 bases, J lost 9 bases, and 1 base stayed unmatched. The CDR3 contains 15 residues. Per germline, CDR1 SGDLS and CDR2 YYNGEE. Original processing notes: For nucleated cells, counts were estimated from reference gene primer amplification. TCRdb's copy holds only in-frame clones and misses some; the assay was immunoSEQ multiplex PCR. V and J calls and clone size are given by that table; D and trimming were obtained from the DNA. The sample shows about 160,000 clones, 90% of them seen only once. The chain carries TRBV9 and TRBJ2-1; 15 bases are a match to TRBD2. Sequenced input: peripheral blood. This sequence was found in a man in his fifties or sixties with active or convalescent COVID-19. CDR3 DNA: TGTGCCAGCAGCGTAGAGGGACTAGCGGGAGGTGAGCAGTTCTTC. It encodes CASSVEGLAGGEQFF.